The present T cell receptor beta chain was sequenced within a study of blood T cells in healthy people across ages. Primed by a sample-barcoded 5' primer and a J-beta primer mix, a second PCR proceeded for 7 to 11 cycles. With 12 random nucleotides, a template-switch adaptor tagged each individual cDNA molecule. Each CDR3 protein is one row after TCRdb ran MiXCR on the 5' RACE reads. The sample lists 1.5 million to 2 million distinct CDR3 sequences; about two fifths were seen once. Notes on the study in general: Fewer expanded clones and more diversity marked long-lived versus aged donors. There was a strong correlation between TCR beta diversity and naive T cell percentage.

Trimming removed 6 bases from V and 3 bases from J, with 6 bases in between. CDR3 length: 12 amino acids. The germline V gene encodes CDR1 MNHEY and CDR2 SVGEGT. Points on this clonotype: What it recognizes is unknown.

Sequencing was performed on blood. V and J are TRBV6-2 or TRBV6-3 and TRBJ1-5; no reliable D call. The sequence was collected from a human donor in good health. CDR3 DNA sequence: TGTGCCAGCAGACCCCTCAATCAGCCCCAGCATTTT. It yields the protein CASRPLNQPQHF.